One and the same sample provided the 22 T cell receptor beta chains below, sequenced in a study of blood T cell repertoires in COVID-19. Method: immunoSEQ multiplex PCR; TCRdb's copy keeps in-frame clones and lacks some. Of around 310,000 clones listed, about 93% are singletons. Sequencing input: peripheral blood. The receptors originated from a woman younger than 45 with COVID-19, enrolled during active disease.

This clone was observed once. J is TRBJ1-1 and V is TRBV10-1, with D tentatively TRBD1 (5 bases). The V gene lost 4 bases and the J gene lost 10 bases, with 16 bases spanning the gap. The CDR3 spans 13 residues. CDR1 is WNHNN and CDR2 is SYGVQD in the germline V gene (reference sequence). The CDR3 sequence: CASSVSSREGAFF. The CDR3 DNA follows: TGCGCCAGCAGTGTGTCCAGCAGGGAAGGAGCTTTCTTT.

The chain recombines TRBV28 with TRBJ2-2; D is possibly TRBD1 (5 bases). The CDR3 loop spans 13 amino acids. Germline V gene data show CDR1 as MDHEN and CDR2 as SYDVKM. The V gene lost 11 bases and the J gene lost 5 bases, with 15 bases spanning the gap. CDR3 amino acids: CAGLGLPTGELFF. CDR3 bases: TGTGCCGGATTGGGGCTGCCTACCGGGGAGCTGTTTTTT.

The V and J genes are TRBV28 and TRBJ1-6, with D unclear. The CDR3 extends over 12 amino acids. Trimming took off 7 bases at V and 8 bases at J, with 9 bases between the two ends. CDR1 is MDHEN and CDR2 is SYDVKM in the germline V gene. The CDR3 sequence is CASMSTHSPLHF. Written as DNA, the CDR3 is TGTGCCAGCATGTCCACTCATTCACCCCTCCACTTT.

V is TRBV6-6 and J is TRBJ1-4; possibly TRBD1 for D (5 bases). Germline V gives CDR1 MNHNY, CDR2 SVGAGI (reference sequence). This CDR3 is 14 amino acids long. The V gene lost 6 bases and the J gene lost 3 bases, with 11 bases spanning the gap. The CDR3, as DNA: TGTGCCAGCAGGGGGGGAAGGGCTAATGAAAAACTGTTTTTT. It is translated as CASRGGRANEKLFF.

The chain uses TRBV29-1 and TRBJ2-7; 8 bases agree with TRBD2. V lost 6 bases and J lost 3; bases outside the gene matches: 7. Germline values: CDR1 SQVTM, CDR2 ANQGSEA. The length of the CDR3 is 13 residues. This CDR3 is CSVIREGGYEQYF. For the CDR3, the DNA is TGCAGCGTAATACGGGAGGGGGGCTACGAGCAGTACTTC.

The genes are TRBV28 and TRBJ2-7; 9 bases match TRBD1. The V gene end was trimmed by 5 bases and the J gene end by 2 bases; junction bases not matched to a gene: 7. Per the germline V gene, CDR1 is MDHEN and CDR2 is SYDVKM. This CDR3 has 15 residues. The chain's CDR3 is CASSRQGDLPYEQYF. The CDR3 DNA is TGTGCCAGCAGTCGACAGGGGGACCTACCCTACGAGCAGTACTTC.

CDR3 sequence reads: CASSLGLAGAPKQFF. CDR3 nucleotides: TGTGCCAGCAGCCTAGGACTAGCGGGGGCTCCCAAGCAGTTCTTC. The chain employs TRBV3-1 (or the pseudogene TRBV3-2) and TRBJ2-1, with 13 positions matching TRBD2. Trimming removed 4 bases from V and 11 bases from J; junction bases left unmatched: 8. Germline loops: CDR1 LGHDT, CDR2 YNNKEL (reference sequence). CDR3 length equals 15 residues.

V usage is TRBV5-4 and J usage is TRBJ2-2, with 8 bases identical to TRBD2. This CDR3 has 15 amino acids. The V segment lost 4 bases and the J segment 5 bases; nucleotides outside the gene matches: 7. CDR1 and CDR2 (germline): SGHNT, YYREEE (reference sequence). CDR3 in amino acids: CASSPGTRGTGELFF. As DNA, the CDR3 is TGTGCCAGCAGCCCCGGGACTAGAGGTACCGGGGAGCTGTTTTTT.

The V call is TRBV2, the J call TRBJ2-5; a possible D gene is TRBD1 (8 bases). Trimming stripped 5 bases from V and 0 bases from J, with 13 bases between. The germline V gene has CDR1 SNHLY and CDR2 FYNNEI. CDR3 size: 15 residues. The CDR3 reads CASSPQGGDQETQYF. The CDR3 DNA follows: TGTGCCAGCAGTCCACAGGGGGGGGACCAAGAGACCCAGTACTTC.

This sequence joins TRBV4-1 and TRBJ2-3; 8 bases fit TRBD2. The CDR3 is 15 amino acids. In germline, CDR1 is MGHRA, CDR2 YSYEKL. After removal of 4 bases from V and 2 bases from J, the junction contained 5 bases not matched to a gene. In DNA form, the CDR3 reads TGCGCCAGCAGCCGTCTAGCGGGCAACACAGATACGCAGTATTTT. As protein: CASSRLAGNTDTQYF.

This clone was seen just once. The rearrangement uses TRBV6-5 and TRBJ2-1; 8 nucleotides agree with TRBD1. In germline, CDR1 is MNHEY, CDR2 SVGAGI. Unmatched junction bases numbered 12, after V lost 6 bases and J lost 8 bases. The CDR3 runs 15 residues. The CDR3, as DNA: TGTGCCAGCAGATTTACCTCAGGGGGCATCGATGAGCAGTTCTTC. It translates to CASRFTSGGIDEQFF.

The chain couples TRBV27 to TRBJ1-6; D is undetermined. Deletions cut 6 bases from V and 7 bases from J, with 13 bases between. Germline CDR1 reads MNHEY; CDR2 reads SMNVEV (reference sequence). The CDR3 extends over 14 amino acids. As DNA, the CDR3 is TGTGCCAGCAGCATCGGGTACATAAATTCACCCCTCCACTTT. Amino acid sequence: CASSIGYINSPLHF.

The chain uses TRBV30 and TRBJ1-5, with 11 bases identical to TRBD1. CDR1 is GTSNPN and CDR2 is SVGIG in the germline V gene (reference sequence). The CDR3 length is 14 residues. The junction had 8 bases not matched to a gene; V was cut back by 4 bases and J by 9 bases. The CDR3 protein is CAWNGQGAGRPQHF. CDR3 bases: TGTGCCTGGAACGGACAGGGGGCAGGACGGCCCCAGCATTTT.

The genes are TRBV7-9 and TRBJ2-7; 8 bases are a match to TRBD1. The CDR3 covers 14 residues. Looked up from germline, CDR1 is SEHNR and CDR2 is FQNEAQ (reference sequence). J was trimmed by 5 bases and V by 3 bases; bases with no gene match: 6. CDR3: CASSFKTGVHEQYF. In DNA form, the CDR3 reads TGTGCCAGCAGCTTTAAGACAGGGGTCCACGAGCAGTACTTC.

A remark on this clone: This may be a read error, as it is one base from a much larger clone. The chain employs TRBV5-6 and TRBJ2-3, with D maybe TRBD1 (6 bases). The CDR3 extends over 13 amino acids. The germline CDR1 and CDR2 sequences are SGHDT and YYEEEE. Trimming removed 0 bases from V and 4 bases from J, with 6 bases in between. CDR3 bases: TGTGCCAGCAGCTTGGCAGGGGCAGATACGCAGTATTTT. Translation gives CASSLAGADTQYF.

This chain links TRBV23-1 with TRBJ1-1; 8 positions agree with TRBD1. TRBV23-1 is known as an ORF, though its function is uncertain. The CDR3 runs 20 residues. Germline trimming cut 2 bases from V and 1 base from J; bases unmatched to any gene: 18. CDR3 nucleotide sequence: TGCGCCAGCAGTCAAAGGGGGAGCGCGGGACAGGTCGTGGGGAACACTGAAGCTTTCTTT. As protein: CASSQRGSAGQVVGNTEAFF.

The J gene is TRBJ1-4, the V gene TRBV6-5; TRBD1 matches at 9 bases. Germline-derived CDR1 and CDR2 are MNHEY and SVGAGI. V was pared by 4 bases and J by 2 bases, with 2 bases of the junction left unmatched. This CDR3 has 15 residues. In DNA, the CDR3 is TGTGCCAGCAGTTCACAGGGGGCTACTAATGAAAAACTGTTTTTT. Protein product: CASSSQGATNEKLFF.

The chain links TRBV5-4 to TRBJ2-5; 8 bases map to TRBD2. This CDR3 comprises 16 residues. Germline assignment: CDR1 SGHNT and CDR2 YYREEE (reference sequence). The junction had 8 bases not matched to a gene; V was cut back by 3 bases and J by 1 base. In nucleotides, the CDR3 is TGTGCCAGCAGCTCCAAATCGGGGGGGCCCCAAGAGACCCAGTACTTC. Translated: CASSSKSGGPQETQYF.

The chain joins TRBV4-1 to TRBJ2-1, with TRBD1 identical over 11 bases. This CDR3 comprises 20 residues. V lost 4 bases, J lost 2 bases, and 16 bases stayed unmatched. Germline CDR1 MGHRA, CDR2 YSYEKL. As DNA, the CDR3 is TGCGCCAGCAGCCTCCGAGGACAGGGGGCGTCTAGCGGACCCTACAATGAGCAGTTCTTC. Translation gives CASSLRGQGASSGPYNEQFF.

The gene calls are TRBV11-3 and TRBJ2-1; the match to TRBD2 covers 10 bases. CDR3 length equals 16 residues. V was clipped by 5 bases and J by 0 bases; unmatched bases: 4. Germline CDR1 reads SGHNT; CDR2 reads YENEEA. This chain's CDR3 is CASSKGLANSYNEQFF. The CDR3 DNA is TGTGCCAGCAGCAAGGGACTAGCGAACTCCTACAATGAGCAGTTCTTC.

The rearrangement links TRBV10-3 to TRBJ2-7, with TRBD2 matching 9 bases. Germline V gene data show CDR1 as ENHRY and CDR2 as SYGVKD. CDR3 length: 15 residues. V trimming: 7 bases; J trimming: 3 bases; junction bases outside the gene matches: 10. This chain's CDR3 is CAITRGAGGLYEQYF. CDR3 in DNA: TGTGCCATCACACGGGGAGCGGGAGGACTCTACGAGCAGTACTTC.

This chain links TRBV2 with TRBJ1-1, with TRBD1 identical over 9 bases. V gave up 5 bases and J gave up 0 bases; unmatched junction bases: 4. Germline-derived CDR1 and CDR2 are SNHLY and FYNNEI. CDR3 length equals 15 residues. The CDR3 DNA is TGTGCCAGCAGTTTCGGGACAGGGCTGAACACTGAAGCTTTCTTT. It is translated as CASSFGTGLNTEAFF. The full variable domain, rest sourced from reference TRBV2 and TRBJ1-1, is EPEVTQTPSHQVTQMGQEVILRCVPISNHLYFYWYRQILGQKVEFLVSFYNNEISEKSEIFDDQFSVERPDGSNFTLKIRSTKLEDSAMYFCASSFGTGLNTEAFFGQGTRLTVV.